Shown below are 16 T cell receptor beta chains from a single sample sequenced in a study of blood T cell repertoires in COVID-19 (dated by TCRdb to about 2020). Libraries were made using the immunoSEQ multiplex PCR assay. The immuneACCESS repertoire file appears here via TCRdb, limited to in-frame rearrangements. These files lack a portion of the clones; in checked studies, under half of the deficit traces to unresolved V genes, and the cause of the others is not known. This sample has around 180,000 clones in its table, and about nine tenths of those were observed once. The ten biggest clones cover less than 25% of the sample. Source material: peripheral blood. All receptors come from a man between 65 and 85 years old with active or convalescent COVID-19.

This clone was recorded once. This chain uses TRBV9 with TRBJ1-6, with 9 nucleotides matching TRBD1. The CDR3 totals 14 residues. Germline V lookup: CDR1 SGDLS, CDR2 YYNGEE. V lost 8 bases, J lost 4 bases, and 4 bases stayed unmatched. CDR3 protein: CASTGGFYNSPLHF. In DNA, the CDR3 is TGTGCCAGTACAGGGGGCTTTTATAATTCACCCCTCCACTTT.

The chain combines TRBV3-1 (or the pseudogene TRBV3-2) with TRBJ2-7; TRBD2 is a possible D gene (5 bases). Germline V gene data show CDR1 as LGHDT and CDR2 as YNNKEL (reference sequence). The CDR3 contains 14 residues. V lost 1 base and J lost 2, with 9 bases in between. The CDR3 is CASSQVGAAYEQYF. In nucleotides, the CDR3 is TGTGCCAGCAGCCAAGTGGGAGCCGCCTACGAGCAGTACTTC.

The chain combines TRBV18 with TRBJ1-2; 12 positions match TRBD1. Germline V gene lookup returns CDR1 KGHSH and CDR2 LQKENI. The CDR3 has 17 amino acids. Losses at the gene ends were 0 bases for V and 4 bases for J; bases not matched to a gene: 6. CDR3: CASSPPGTGGAGYGYTF. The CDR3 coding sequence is TGTGCCAGCTCACCACCAGGGACAGGGGGCGCGGGCTATGGCTACACCTTC.

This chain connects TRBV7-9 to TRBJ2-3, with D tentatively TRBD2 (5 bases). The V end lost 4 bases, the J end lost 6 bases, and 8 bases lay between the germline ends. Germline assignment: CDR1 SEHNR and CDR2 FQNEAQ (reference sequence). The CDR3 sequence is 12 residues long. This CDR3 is CASSYSGDTQYF. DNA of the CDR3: TGTGCCAGCAGCTATTCGGGGGATACGCAGTATTTT.

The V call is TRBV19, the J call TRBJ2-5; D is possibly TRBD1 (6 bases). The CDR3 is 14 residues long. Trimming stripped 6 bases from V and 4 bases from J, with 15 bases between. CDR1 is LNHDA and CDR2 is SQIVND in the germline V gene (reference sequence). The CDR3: CASSLRGSPETQYF. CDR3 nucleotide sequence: TGTGCCAGTAGCCTCAGGGGCTCACCAGAGACCCAGTACTTC.

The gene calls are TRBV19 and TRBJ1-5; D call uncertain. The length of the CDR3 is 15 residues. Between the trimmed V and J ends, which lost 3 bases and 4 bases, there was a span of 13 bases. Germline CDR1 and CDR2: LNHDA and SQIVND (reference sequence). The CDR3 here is CASSMSPPGNQPQHF. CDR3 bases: TGTGCCAGTAGTATGTCTCCCCCCGGGAATCAGCCCCAGCATTTT.

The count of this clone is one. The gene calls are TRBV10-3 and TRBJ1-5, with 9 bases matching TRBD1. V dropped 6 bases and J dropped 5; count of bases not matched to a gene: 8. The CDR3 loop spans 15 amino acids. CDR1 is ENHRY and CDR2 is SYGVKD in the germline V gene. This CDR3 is CAISHTGGSYQPQHF. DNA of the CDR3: TGTGCCATCAGCCACACAGGGGGCTCTTATCAGCCCCAGCATTTT.

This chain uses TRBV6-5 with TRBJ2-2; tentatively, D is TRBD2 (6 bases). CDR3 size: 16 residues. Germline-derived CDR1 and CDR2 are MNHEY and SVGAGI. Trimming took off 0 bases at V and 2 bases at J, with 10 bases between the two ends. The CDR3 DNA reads TGTGCCAGCAGTTACTCTGGGGGACTCAACACCGGGGAGCTGTTTTTT. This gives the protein CASSYSGGLNTGELFF.

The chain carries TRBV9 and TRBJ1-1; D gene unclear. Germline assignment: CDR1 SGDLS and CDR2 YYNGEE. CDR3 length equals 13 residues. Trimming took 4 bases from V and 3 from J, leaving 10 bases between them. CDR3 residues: CASSSGVDTEAFF. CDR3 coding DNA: TGTGCCAGCAGCTCCGGGGTGGACACTGAAGCTTTCTTT. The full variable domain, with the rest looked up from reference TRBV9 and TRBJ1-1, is DSGVTQTPKHLITATGQRVTLRCSPRSGDLSVYWYQQSLDQGLQFLIQYYNGEERAKGNILERFSAQQFPDLHSELNLSSLELGDSALYFCASSSGVDTEAFFGQGTRLTVV.

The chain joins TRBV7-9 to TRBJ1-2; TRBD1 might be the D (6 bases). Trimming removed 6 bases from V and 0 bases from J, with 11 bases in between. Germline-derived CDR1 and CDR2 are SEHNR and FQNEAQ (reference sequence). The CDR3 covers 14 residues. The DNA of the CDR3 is TGTGCCAGCAGTCCGACAGGTTCTAACTATGGCTACACCTTC. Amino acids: CASSPTGSNYGYTF. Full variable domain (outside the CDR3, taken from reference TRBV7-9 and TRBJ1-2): DTGVSQNPRHKITKRGQNVTFRCDPISEHNRLYWYRQTLGQGPEFLTYFQNEAQLEKSRLLSDRFSAERPKGSFSTLEIQRTEQGDSAMYLCASSPTGSNYGYTFGSGTRLTVV.

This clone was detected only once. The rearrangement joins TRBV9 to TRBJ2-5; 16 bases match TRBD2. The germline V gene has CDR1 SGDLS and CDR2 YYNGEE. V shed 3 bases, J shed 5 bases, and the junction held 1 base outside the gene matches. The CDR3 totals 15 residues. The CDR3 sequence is CASSAGLAGGETQYF. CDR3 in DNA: TGTGCCAGCAGCGCGGGACTAGCGGGAGGGGAGACCCAGTACTTC.

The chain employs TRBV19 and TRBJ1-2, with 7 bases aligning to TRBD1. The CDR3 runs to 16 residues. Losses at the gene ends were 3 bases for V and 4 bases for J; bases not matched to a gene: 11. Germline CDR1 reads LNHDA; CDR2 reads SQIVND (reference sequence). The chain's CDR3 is CASSIGGGQRSYGYTF. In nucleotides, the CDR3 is TGTGCCAGTAGTATCGGGGGGGGACAGAGATCCTATGGCTACACCTTC. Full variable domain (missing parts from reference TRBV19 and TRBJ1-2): DGGITQSPKYLFRKEGQNVTLSCEQNLNHDAMYWYRQDPGQGLRLIYYSQIVNDFQKGDIAEGYSVSREKKESFPLTVTSAQKNPTAFYLCASSIGGGQRSYGYTFGSGTRLTVV.

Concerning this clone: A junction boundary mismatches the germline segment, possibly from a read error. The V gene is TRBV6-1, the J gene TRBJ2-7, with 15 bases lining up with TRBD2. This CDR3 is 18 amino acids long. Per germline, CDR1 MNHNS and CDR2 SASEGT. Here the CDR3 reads CASNERGLAGGLLGEQYF. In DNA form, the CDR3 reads TGTGCCAGCAATGAACGGGGACTAGCGGGGGGCTTACTCGGGGAGCAGTACTTC.

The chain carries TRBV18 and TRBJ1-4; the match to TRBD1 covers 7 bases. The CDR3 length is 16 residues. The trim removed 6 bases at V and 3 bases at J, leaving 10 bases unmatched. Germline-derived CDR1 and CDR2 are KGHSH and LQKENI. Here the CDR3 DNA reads TGTGCCAGCTCGACCTTGGACAGGCAATCTAATGAAAAACTGTTTTTT. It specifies CASSTLDRQSNEKLFF.

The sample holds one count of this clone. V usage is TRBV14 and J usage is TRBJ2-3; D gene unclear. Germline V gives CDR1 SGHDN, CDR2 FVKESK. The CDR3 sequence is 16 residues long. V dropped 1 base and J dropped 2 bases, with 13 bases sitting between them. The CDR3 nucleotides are TGTGCCAGCAGCCAAGCCCCCTCTACTTTCACAGATACGCAGTATTTT. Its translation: CASSQAPSTFTDTQYF.

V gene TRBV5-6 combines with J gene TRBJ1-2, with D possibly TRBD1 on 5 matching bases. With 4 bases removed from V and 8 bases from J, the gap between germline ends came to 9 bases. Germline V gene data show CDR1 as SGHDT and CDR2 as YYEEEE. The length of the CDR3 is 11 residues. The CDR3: CASSPGEGYTF. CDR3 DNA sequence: TGTGCCAGCAGCCCGGGGGAAGGCTACACCTTC. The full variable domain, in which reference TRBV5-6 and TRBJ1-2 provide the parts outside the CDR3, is DAGVTQSPTHLIKTRGQQVTLRCSPKSGHDTVSWYQQALGQGPQFIFQYYEEEERQRGNFPDRFSGHQFPNYSSELNVNALLLGDSALYLCASSPGEGYTFGSGTRLTVV.